This T cell receptor (beta chain) was recorded in a study of CXCR3-negative and CXCR3-positive naive CD8 T cells. Concerning this clonotype: Its cognate antigen is unknown.

The study's findings and limits: Naive cells, whether CXCR3-negative or CXCR3-positive, had similar TRBV-TRBJ usage, while memory cells differed. For CXCR3-positive naive cells, TRB CDR3s were more hydrophobic than those of CXCR3-negative naive cells.

The CDR3 extends over 19 amino acids. With UMI labels, 5' RACE was used to prepare the TRB cDNA libraries. TCRdb reanalyzed the 5' RACE reads, giving one entry per CDR3 protein sequence and no DNA. The sample yields about 92,000 distinct CDR3 sequences, of which the top ten take up approximately 0.82%. The TCR was taken from a human donor in good health. Some clones in this sample may be carry-over from other donors' samples. The specimen was naive CXCR3+ CD8+ T cells from blood. Subset described: CD45RO-CCR7+CD27+CD95- naive CD8+ T cells expressing CXCR3 (TNR3+). The chain couples TRBV21-1 to TRBJ2-1; TCRdb reports TRBD1, a call that lacks DNA to check it against. TRBV21-1 corresponds to a pseudogene. The CDR3 spells CASSKWRRMHRGAYNEQFF.